This TCR beta chain was identified during a study of blood T cell repertoires in COVID-19. Germline CDR1 reads MNHEY; CDR2 reads SVGAGI. There are 15 residues in the CDR3. The V end lost 0 bases, the J end lost 13 bases, and 16 bases lay between the germline ends. Data came from immunoSEQ multiplex PCR; TCRdb stores just in-frame clones and leaves some out. The sample contains approximately 300,000 clones, 85% of which appear only once. Participants were aged about 18 to 100 years from about 25 US areas. The TCR sequence derives from a woman aged 25 to 39 who had been exposed to COVID-19. The chain recombines TRBV6-5 with TRBJ1-6; no clear D. Sequencing was done on a sample of PBMCs or T cells enriched from blood (not recorded which). CDR3 region: CASSYSAGSTSPLHF. The CDR3 nucleotides are TGTGCCAGCAGTTACTCTGCGGGATCTACGAGCCCCCTCCACTTT.